The source of this T cell receptor beta chain is a study of blood T cell repertoires in COVID-19. Study-wide background: The analysed material was cDNA or gDNA that came from T cells, B-cell-depleted T cells, or PBMCs.

Trimming removed 3 bases at V and 9 bases at J, with 15 bases between. The CDR3 length is 13 residues. The germline gives CDR1 LGHDT, CDR2 YNNKEL (reference sequence). All enrollees were roughly 18 to 90 years old and from about 24 US areas. Categorization into cohorts depended on clinical history that participants reported. Per the study methods: Reference gene primer amplification yielded estimated nucleated cell counts. Data came from immunoSEQ multiplex PCR; TCRdb stores just in-frame clones and leaves some out. That table is the source of V, J and clone size, and D and trimming were worked out from the DNA. The repertoire includes 200,000 to 250,000 clones, approximately 83% of them detected once, and approximately 4.9% sits in the top ten.

V and J are TRBV3-1 (or the pseudogene TRBV3-2) and TRBJ2-7, with D uncertain. The receptor was derived from a woman aged 50 to 65 who had been exposed to COVID-19. Sample: PBMCs or T cells enriched from blood (not recorded which). This chain's CDR3 is CASSQRLQKAQYF. The CDR3 DNA follows: TGTGCCAGCAGCCAGAGACTGCAAAAGGCGCAGTACTTC.